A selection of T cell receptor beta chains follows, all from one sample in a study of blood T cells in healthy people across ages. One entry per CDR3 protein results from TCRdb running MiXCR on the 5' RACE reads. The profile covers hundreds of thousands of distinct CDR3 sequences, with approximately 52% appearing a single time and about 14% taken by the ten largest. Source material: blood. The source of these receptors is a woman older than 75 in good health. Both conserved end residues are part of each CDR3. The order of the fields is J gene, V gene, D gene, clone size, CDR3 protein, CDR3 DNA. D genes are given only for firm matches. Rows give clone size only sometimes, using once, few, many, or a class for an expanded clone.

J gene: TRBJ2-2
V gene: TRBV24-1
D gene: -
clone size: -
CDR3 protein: CATSEGSTGTGELFF
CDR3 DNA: TGTGCCACCAGTGAGGGGTCCACGGGGACCGGGGAGCTGTTTTTT

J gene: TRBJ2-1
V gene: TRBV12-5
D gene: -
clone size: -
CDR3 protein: CASGWAGMLFF
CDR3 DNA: TGTGCTAGTGGTTGGGCAGGGATGCTGTTCTTC

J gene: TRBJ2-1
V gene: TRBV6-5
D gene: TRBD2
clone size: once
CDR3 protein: CASSRDERGVDEQFF
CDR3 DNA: TGTGCCAGCAGTCGGGACGAGCGGGGGGTGGATGAGCAGTTCTTC

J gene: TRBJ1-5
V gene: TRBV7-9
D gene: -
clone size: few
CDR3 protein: CASSPEGNQPQHF
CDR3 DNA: TGTGCCAGCAGCCCAGAGGGCAATCAGCCCCAGCATTTT

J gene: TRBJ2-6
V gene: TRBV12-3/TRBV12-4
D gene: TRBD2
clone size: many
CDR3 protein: CARHSERGLSGANVLTF
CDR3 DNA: TGTGCCCGTCATAGCGAGCGGGGACTCTCTGGGGCCAACGTCCTGACTTTC

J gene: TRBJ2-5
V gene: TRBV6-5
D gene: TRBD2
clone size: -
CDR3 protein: CASSYTSVEETQYF
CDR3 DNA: TGTGCCAGCAGTTACACTAGCGTGGAAGAGACCCAGTACTTC

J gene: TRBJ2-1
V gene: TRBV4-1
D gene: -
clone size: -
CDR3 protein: CASSHPTTFYNEQFF
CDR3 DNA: TGCGCCAGCAGCCATCCAACGACGTTCTACAATGAGCAGTTCTTC

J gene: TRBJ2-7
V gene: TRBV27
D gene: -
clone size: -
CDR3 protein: CASSPAPRGSGLWCEQYF
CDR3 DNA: TGTGCCAGCAGTCCAGCCCCAAGGGGGAGCGGGCTCTGGTGCGAGCAGTACTTC

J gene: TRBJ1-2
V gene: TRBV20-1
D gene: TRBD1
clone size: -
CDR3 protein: CSARDDRTGGGYTF
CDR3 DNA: TGCAGTGCTAGAGATGATCGGACAGGGGGCGGCTACACCTTC

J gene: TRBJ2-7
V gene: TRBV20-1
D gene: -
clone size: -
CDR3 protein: CSAREFSRLSYEQYF
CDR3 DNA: TGCAGTGCTAGAGAGTTTAGCCGCCTCTCCTACGAGCAGTACTTC

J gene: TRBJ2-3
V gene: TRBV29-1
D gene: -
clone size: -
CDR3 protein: CSVRRGVGTDTQYF
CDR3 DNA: TGCAGCGTGCGAAGGGGAGTCGGCACAGATACGCAGTATTTT

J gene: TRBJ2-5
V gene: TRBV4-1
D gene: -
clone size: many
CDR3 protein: CASSQVQQETQYF
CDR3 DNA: TGCGCCAGCAGCCAAGTCCAACAGGAGACCCAGTACTTC

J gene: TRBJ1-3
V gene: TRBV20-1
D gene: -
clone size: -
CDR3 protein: CSARARGILSGNTIYF
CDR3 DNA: TGCAGTGCTAGGGCCCGAGGCATACTCTCTGGAAACACCATATATTTT

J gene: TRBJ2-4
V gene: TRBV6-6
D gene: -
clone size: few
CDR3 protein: CASSITGSLAKNIQYF
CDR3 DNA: TGTGCCAGCAGTATCACGGGGAGCTTAGCCAAAAACATTCAGTACTTC

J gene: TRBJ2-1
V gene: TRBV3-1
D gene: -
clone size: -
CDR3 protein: CASSQDEGPVNEQFF
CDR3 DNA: TGTGCCAGCAGCCAAGATGAGGGACCGGTCAATGAGCAGTTCTTC

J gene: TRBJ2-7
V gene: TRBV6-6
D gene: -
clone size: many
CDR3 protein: CASSTSDRTYEQYF
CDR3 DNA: TGTGCCAGCAGTACCTCGGACCGTACCTACGAGCAGTACTTC

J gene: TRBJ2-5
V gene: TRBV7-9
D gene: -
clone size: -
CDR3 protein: CASSLARSGTQYF
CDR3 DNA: TGTGCCAGCAGCTTAGCCCGATCGGGGACCCAGTACTTC

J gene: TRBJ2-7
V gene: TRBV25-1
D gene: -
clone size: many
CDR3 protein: CASREPESSYEQYF
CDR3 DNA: TGTGCCAGCAGGGAGCCCGAGAGCTCCTACGAGCAGTACTTC